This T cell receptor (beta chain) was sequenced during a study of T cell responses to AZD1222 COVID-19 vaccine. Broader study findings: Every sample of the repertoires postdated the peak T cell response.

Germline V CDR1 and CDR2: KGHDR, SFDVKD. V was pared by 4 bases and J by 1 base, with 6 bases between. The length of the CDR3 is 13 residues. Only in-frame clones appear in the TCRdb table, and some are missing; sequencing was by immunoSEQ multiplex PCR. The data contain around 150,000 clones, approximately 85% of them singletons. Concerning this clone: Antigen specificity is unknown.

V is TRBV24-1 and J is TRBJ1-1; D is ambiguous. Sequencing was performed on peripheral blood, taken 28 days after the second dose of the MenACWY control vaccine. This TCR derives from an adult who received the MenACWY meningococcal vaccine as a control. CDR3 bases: TGTGCCACCAGTGACCCCACGAACACTGAAGCTTTCTTT. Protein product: CATSDPTNTEAFF.